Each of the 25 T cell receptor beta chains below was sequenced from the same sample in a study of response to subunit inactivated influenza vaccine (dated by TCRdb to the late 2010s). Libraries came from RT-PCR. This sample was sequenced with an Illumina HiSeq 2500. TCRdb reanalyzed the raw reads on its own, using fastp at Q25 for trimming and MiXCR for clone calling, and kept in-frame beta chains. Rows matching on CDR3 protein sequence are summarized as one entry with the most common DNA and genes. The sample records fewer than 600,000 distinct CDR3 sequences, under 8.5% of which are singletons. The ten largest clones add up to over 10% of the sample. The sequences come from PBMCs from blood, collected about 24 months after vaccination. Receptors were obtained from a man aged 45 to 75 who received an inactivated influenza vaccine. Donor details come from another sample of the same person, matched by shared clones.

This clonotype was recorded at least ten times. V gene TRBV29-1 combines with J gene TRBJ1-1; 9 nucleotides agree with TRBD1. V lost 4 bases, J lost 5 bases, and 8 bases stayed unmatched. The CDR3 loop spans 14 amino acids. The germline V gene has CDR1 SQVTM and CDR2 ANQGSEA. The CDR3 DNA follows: TGCAGCGTTGTGGGGACAGGGAAGGCGACTGAAGCTTTCTTT. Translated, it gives CSVVGTGKATEAFF.

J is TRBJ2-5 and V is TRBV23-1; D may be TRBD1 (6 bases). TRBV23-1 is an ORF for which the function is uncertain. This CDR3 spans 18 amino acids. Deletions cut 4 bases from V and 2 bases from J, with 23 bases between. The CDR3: CASSPTLGQTTLQETQYF. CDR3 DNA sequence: TGCGCCAGCAGTCCCACACTCGGACAGACAACCTTACAAGAGACCCAGTACTTC.

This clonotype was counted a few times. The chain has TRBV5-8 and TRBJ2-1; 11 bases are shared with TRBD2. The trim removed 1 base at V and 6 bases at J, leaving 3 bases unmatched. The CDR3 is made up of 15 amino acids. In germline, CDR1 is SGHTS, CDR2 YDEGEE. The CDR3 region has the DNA TGTGCCAGCAGCTTGACTAGCGGGAGTTCCAATGAGCAGTTCTTC. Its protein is CASSLTSGSSNEQFF.

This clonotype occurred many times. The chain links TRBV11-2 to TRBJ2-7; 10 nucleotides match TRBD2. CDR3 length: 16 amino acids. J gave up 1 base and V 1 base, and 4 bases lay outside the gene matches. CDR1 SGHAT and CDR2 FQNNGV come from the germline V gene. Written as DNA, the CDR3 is TGTGCCAGCAGCTTAGGCCGTAGCGGGGGGTCCTACGAGCAGTACTTC. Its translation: CASSLGRSGGSYEQYF.

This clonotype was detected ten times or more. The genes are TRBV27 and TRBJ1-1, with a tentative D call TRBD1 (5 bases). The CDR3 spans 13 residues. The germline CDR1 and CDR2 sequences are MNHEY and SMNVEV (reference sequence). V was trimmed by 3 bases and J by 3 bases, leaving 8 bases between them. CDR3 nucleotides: TGTGCCAGCAGTTTCGGGGGGGACACTGAAGCTTTCTTT. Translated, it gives CASSFGGDTEAFF.

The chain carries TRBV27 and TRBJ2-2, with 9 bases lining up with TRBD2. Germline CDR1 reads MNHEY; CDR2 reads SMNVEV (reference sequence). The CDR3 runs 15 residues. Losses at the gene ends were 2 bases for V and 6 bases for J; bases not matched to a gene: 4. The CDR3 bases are TGTGCCAGCAGTTTACGCGGGAGGGACCCCGGGGAGCTGTTTTTT. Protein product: CASSLRGRDPGELFF.

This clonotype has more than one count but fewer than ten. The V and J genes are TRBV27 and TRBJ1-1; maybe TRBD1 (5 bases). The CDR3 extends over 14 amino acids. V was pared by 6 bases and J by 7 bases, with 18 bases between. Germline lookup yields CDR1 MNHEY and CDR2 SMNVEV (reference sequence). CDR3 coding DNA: TGTGCCAGCAGCCTGGAACCCGCAGGGTTTGAAGCTTTCTTT. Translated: CASSLEPAGFEAFF.

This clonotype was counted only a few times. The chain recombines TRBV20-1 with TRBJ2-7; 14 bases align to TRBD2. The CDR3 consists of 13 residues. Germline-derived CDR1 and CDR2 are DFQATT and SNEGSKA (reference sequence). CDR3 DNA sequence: TGCAGCCGGACCGGGACTAGCGGGAGAATTGAGTACTTC. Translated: CSRTGTSGRIEYF.

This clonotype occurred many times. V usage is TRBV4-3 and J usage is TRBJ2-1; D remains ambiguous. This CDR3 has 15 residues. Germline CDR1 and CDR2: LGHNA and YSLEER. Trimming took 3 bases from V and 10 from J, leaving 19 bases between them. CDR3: CASSQSGGSLQEQFF. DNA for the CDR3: TGCGCCAGCAGCCAGTCAGGCGGCAGTTTGCAGGAGCAGTTCTTC.

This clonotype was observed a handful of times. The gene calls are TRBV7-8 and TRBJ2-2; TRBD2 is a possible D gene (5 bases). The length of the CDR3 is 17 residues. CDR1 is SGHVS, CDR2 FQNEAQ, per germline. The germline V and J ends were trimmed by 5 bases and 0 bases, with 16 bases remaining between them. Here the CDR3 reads CASSHRRGLSNTGELFF. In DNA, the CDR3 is TGTGCCAGCAGCCACCGAAGAGGGCTATCGAACACCGGGGAGCTGTTTTTT.

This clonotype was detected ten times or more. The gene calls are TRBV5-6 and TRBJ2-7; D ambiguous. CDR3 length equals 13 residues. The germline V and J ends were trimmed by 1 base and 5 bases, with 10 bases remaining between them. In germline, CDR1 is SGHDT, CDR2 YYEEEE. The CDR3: CASSLMVSNEQYF. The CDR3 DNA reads TGTGCCAGCAGCTTGATGGTTTCCAACGAGCAGTACTTC.

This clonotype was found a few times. The CDR3 loop is CASSEVAGWYGYTF. The CDR3 bases are TGTGCCAGCAGTGAAGTGGCAGGATGGTATGGCTACACCTTC. The V call is TRBV6-1, the J call TRBJ1-2; D not certain. The length of the CDR3 is 14 residues. Germline-derived CDR1 and CDR2 are MNHNS and SASEGT. V was trimmed by 1 base and J by 5 bases, leaving 11 bases between them.

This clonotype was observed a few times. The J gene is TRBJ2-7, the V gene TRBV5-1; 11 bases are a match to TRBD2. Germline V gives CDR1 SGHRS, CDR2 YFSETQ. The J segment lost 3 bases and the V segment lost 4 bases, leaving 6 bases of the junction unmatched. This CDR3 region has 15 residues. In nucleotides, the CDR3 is TGCGCCAGCAGCAGCAGACTAGCGGGACACTACGAGCAGTACTTC. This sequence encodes CASSSRLAGHYEQYF.

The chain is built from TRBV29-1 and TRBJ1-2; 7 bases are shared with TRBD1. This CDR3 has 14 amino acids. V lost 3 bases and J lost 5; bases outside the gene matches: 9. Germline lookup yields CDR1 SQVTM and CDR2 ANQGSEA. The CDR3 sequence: CSVEPTGESYGYTF. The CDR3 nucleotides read TGCAGCGTTGAGCCAACAGGGGAATCGTATGGCTACACCTTC.

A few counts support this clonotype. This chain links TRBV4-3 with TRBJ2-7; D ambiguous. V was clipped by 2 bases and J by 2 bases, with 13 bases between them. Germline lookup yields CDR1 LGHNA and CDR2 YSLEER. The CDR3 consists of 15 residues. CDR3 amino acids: CASSQSWGRAYEQYF. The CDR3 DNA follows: TGCGCCAGCAGCCAATCTTGGGGAAGGGCCTACGAGCAGTACTTC.

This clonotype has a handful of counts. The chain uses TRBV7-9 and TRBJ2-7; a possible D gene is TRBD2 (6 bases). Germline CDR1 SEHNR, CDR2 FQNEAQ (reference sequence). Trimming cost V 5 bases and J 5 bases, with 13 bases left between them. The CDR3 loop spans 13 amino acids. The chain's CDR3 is CASSRGLSDEQYF. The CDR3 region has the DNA TGTGCCAGCAGCCGGGGGTTAAGCGACGAGCAGTACTTC.

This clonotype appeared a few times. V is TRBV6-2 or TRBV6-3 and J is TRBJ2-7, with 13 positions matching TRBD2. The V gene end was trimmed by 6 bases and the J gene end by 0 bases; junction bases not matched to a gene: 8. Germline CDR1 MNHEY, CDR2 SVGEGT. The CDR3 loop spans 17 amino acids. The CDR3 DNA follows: TGTGCCAGCAGAGGGACTAGCGGGGCTCCTAGCTCCTACGAGCAGTACTTC. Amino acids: CASRGTSGAPSSYEQYF.

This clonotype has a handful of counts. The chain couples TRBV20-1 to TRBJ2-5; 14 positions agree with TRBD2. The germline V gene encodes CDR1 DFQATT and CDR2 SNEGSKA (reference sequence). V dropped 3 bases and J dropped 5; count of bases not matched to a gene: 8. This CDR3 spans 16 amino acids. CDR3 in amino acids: CSASGTSGSVRETQYF. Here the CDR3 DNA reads TGCAGTGCTAGCGGGACTAGCGGGAGCGTCCGGGAGACCCAGTACTTC.

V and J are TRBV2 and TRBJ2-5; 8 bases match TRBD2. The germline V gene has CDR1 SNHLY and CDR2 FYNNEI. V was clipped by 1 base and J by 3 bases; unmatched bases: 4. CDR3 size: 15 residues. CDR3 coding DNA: TGTGCCAGCAGTGAAGTGGGACTAGTGAAAGAGACCCAGTACTTC. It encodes CASSEVGLVKETQYF.

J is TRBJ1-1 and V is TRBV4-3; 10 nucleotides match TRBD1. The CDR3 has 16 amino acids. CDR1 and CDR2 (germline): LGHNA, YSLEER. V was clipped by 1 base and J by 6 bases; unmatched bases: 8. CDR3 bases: TGCGCCAGCAGCCAAGTCCCGGGACAGGGGAGAGCTGAAGCTTTCTTT. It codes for CASSQVPGQGRAEAFF.

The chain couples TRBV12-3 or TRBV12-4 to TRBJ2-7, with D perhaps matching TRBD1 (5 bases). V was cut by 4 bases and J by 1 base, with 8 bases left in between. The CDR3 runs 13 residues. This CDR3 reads CASSWGRSYEQYF. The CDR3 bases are TGTGCCAGCAGTTGGGGCCGATCCTACGAGCAGTACTTC.

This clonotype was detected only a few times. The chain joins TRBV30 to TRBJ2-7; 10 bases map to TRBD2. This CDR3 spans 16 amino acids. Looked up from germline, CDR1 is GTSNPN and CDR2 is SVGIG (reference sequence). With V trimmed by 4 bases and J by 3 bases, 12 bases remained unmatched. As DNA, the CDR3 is TGTGCCTGGACCCGGGCTAGCGGGGGAAGCCACTACGAGCAGTACTTC. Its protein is CAWTRASGGSHYEQYF.

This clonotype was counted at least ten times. CDR3 bases: TGTGCCAGCAGCGTAGGTACCGGGACACCCTACGAGCAGTACTTC. It yields the protein CASSVGTGTPYEQYF. This chain uses TRBV9 with TRBJ2-7; D might be TRBD1 (6 bases). The CDR3 runs 15 residues. V was shortened by 0 bases and J by 2 bases, with 12 bases between the two germline ends. Germline V gene sequence: CDR1 SGDLS, CDR2 YYNGEE.

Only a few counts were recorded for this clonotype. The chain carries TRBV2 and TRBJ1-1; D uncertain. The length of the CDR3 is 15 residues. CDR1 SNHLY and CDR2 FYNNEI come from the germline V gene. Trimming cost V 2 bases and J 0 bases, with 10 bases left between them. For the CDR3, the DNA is TGTGCCAGCAGTGAAAGTCAACTACTGAACACTGAAGCTTTCTTT. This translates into CASSESQLLNTEAFF.

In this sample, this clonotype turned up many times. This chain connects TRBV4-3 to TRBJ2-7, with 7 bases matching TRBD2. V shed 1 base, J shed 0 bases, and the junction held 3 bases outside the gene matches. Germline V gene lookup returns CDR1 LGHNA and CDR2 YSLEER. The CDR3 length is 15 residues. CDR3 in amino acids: CASSQVPGGSYEQYF. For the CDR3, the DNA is TGCGCCAGCAGCCAAGTTCCGGGAGGCTCCTACGAGCAGTACTTC.